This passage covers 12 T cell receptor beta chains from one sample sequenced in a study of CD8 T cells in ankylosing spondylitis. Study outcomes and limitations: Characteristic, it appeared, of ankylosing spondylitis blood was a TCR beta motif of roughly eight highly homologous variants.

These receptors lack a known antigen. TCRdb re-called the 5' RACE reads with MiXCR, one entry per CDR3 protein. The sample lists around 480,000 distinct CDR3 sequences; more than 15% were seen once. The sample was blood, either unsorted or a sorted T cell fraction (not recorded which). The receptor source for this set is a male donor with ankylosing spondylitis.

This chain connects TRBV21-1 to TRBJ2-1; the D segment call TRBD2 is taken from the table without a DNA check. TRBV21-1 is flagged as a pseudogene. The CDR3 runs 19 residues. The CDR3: CASSELAGGFSGAYNEQFF. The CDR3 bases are TGTGCCAGCAGCGAACTAGCGGGAGGATTTTCGGGGGCCTACAATGAGCAGTTCTTC.

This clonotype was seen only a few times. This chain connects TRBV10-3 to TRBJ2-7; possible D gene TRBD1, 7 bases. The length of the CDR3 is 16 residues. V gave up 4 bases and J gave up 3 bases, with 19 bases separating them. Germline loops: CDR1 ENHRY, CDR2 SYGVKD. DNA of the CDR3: TGTGCCATCAGTGGCCAGGGGGGAGACACCGGCTACGAGCAGTACTTC. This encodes CAISGQGGDTGYEQYF.

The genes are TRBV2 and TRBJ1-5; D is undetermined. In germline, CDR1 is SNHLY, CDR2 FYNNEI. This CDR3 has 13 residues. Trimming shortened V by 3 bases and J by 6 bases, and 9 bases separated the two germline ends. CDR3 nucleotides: TGTGCCAGCAGTGAGTCGCAGGTTCAGCCCCAGCATTTT. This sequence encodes CASSESQVQPQHF.

DNA of the CDR3: TGTGCCAGCAGCTTAATTACCCATACCACTGAAGCTTTCTTT. It translates to CASSLITHTTEAFF. The rearrangement links TRBV7-2 to TRBJ1-1; no definite D call. CDR1 and CDR2 from the germline V gene are SGHTA and FQGNSA. The CDR3 consists of 14 residues. V was trimmed by 2 bases and J by 4 bases, leaving 11 bases between them.

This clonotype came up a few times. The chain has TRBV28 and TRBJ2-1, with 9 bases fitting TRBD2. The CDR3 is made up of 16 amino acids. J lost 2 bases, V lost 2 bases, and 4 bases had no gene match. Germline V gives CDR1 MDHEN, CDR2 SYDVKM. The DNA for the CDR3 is TGTGCCAGCAGTTTAGTGGTAGCGGGAGCCTACAATGAGCAGTTCTTC. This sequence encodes CASSLVVAGAYNEQFF.

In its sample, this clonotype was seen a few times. CDR3 bases: TGCAGCGTTAAACCCCATAAAAAAACACCCCGGTTGAACACTGAAGCTTTCTTT. Protein sequence: CSVKPHKKTPRLNTEAFF. The chain employs TRBV29-1 and TRBJ1-1; D gene ambiguous. V dropped 5 bases and J dropped 0 bases, with 25 bases sitting between them. CDR3 length: 18 residues. Germline loops: CDR1 SQVTM, CDR2 ANQGSEA. Using reference TRBV29-1 and TRBJ1-1 for the parts outside the CDR3, the full variable domain is SAVISQKPSRDICQRGTSLTIQCQVDSQVTMMFWYRQQPGQSLTLIATANQGSEATYESGFVIDKFPISRPNLTFSTLTVSNMSPEDSSIYLCSVKPHKKTPRLNTEAFFGQGTRLTVV.

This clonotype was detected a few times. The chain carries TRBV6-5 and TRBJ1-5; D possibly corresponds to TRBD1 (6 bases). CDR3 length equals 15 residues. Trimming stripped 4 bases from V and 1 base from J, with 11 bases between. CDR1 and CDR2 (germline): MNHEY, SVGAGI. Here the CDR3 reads CASSLSGTSNQPQHF. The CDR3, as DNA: TGTGCCAGCAGTTTATCCGGGACAAGCAATCAGCCCCAGCATTTT.

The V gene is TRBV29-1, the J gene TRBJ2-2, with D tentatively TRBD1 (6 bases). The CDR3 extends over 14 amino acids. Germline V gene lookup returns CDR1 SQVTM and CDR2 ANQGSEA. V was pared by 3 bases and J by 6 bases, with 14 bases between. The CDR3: CSVDPGDVSGELFF. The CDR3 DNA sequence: TGCAGCGTTGATCCAGGGGACGTCTCCGGGGAGCTGTTTTTT.

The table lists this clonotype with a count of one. This CDR3 reads CASSQAKTSGAETQYF. CDR3 coding DNA: TGTGCCAGCAGCCAAGCCAAGACTAGCGGGGCCGAGACCCAGTACTTC. The V call is TRBV3-1, the J call TRBJ2-5; 11 bases map to TRBD2. The CDR3 length is 16 residues. Losses at the gene ends were 1 base for V and 5 bases for J; bases not matched to a gene: 6. CDR1 LGHDT and CDR2 YNNKEL come from the germline V gene (reference sequence).

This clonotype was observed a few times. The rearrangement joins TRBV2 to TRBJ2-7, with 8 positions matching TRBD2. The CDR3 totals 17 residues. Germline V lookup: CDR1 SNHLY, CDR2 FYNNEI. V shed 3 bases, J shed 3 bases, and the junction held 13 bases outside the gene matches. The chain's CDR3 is CASSDSPGRGAFYEQYF. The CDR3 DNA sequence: TGTGCCAGCAGTGACTCCCCGGGGCGGGGGGCCTTCTACGAGCAGTACTTC. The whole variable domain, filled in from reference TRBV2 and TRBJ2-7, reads EPEVTQTPSHQVTQMGQEVILRCVPISNHLYFYWYRQILGQKVEFLVSFYNNEISEKSEIFDDQFSVERPDGSNFTLKIRSTKLEDSAMYFCASSDSPGRGAFYEQYFGPGTRLTVT.

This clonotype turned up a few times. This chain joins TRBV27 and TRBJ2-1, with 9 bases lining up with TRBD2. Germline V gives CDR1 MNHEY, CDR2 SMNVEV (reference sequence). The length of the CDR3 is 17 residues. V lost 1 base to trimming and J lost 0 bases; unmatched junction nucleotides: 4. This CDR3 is CASSLYRGGASYNEQFF. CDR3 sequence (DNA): TGTGCCAGCAGTTTATACCGCGGGGGGGCCTCCTACAATGAGCAGTTCTTC.

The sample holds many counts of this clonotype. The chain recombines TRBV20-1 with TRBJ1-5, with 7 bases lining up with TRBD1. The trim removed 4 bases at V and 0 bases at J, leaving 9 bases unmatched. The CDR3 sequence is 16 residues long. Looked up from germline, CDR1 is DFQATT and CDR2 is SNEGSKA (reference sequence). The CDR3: CSATDTTGPSNQPQHF. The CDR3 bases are TGCAGTGCTACAGATACGACAGGGCCTAGCAATCAGCCCCAGCATTTT.